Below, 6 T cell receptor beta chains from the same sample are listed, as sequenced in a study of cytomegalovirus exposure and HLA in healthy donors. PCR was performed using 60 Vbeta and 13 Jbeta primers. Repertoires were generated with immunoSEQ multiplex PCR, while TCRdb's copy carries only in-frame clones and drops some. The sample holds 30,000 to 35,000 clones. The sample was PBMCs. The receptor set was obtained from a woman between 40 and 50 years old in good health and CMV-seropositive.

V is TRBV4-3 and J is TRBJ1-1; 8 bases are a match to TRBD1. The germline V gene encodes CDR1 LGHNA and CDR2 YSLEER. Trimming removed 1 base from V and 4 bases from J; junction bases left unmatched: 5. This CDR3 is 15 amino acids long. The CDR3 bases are TGCGCCAGCAGCCAAGCCCCGACAGGGGTCACTGAAGCTTTCTTT. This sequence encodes CASSQAPTGVTEAFF.

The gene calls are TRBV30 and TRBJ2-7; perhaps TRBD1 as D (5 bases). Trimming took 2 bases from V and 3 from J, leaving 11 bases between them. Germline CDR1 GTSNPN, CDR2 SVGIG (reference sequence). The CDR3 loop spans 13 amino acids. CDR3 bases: TGTGCCTGGAGTCGACAGTTTGACTACGAGCAGTACTTC. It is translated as CAWSRQFDYEQYF.

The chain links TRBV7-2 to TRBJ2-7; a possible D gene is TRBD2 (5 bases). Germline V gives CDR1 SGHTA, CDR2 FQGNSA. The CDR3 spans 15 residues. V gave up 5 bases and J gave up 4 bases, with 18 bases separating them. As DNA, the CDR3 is TGTGCCAGCAGCCCTCGGACTCTTAACGATTACGAGCAGTACTTC. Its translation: CASSPRTLNDYEQYF.

The chain's CDR3 is CASSLGSGDTDTQYF. DNA for the CDR3: TGTGCCAGCAGCTTAGGCAGTGGAGATACAGATACGCAGTATTTT. V is TRBV7-9 and J is TRBJ2-3; no firm D call. Trimming took 1 base from V and 3 from J, leaving 11 bases between them. Germline V gene data show CDR1 as SEHNR and CDR2 as FQNEAQ (reference sequence). There are 15 residues in the CDR3.

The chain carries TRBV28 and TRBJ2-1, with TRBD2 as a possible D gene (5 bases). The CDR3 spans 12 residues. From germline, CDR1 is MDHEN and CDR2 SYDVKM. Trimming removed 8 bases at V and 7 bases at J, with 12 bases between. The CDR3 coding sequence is TGTGCCAGCGGGAGTCGGGTGAATGAGCAGTTCTTC. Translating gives CASGSRVNEQFF. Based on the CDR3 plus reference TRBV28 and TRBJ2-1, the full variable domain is DVKVTQSSRYLVKRTGEKVFLECVQDMDHENMFWYRQDPGLGLRLIYFSYDVKMKEKGDIPEGYSVSREKKERFSLILESASTNQTSMYLCASGSRVNEQFFGPGTRLTVL.

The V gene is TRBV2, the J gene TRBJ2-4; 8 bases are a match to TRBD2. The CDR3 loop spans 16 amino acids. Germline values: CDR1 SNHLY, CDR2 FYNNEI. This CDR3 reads CASRPGTRVTKNIQYF. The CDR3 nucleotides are TGTGCTTCCCGTCCCGGGACTAGAGTAACCAAAAACATTCAGTACTTC. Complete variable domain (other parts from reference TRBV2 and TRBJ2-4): EPEVTQTPSHQVTQMGQEVILRCVPISNHLYFYWYRQILGQKVEFLVSFYNNEISEKSEIFDDQFSVERPDGSNFTLKIRSTKLEDSAMYFCASRPGTRVTKNIQYFGAGTRLSVL.